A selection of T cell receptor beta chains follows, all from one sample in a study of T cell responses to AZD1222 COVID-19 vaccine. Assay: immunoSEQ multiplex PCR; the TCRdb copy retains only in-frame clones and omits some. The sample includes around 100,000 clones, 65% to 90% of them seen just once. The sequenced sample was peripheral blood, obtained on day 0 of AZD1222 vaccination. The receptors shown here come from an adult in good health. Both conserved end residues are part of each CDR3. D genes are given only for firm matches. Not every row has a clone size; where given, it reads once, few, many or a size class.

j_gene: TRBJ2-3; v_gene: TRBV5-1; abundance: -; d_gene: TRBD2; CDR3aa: CASSSGRRGTDTQYF; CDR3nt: TGCGCCAGCAGCAGCGGGAGACGAGGCACAGATACGCAGTATTTT
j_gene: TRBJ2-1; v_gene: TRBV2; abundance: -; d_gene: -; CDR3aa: CASSEMGAWFVIF; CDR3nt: TGTGCCAGCAGTGAAATGGGAGCCTGGTTTGTGATCTTC
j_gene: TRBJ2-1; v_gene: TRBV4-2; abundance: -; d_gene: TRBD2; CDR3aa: CASSQVSGGAYEQFF; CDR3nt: TGTGCCAGCAGCCAAGTTAGCGGGGGGGCCTATGAGCAGTTCTTC
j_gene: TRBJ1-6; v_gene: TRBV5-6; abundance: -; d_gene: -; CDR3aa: CASSLWGSFGSPLHF; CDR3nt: TGTGCCAGCAGCTTGTGGGGCTCGTTCGGTTCACCCCTCCACTTT
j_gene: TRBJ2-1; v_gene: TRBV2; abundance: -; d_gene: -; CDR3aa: CASSEWVDYNEQFF; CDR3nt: TGTGCCAGCAGTGAATGGGTGGACTACAATGAGCAGTTCTTC
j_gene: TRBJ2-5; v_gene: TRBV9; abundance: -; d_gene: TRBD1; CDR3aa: CASSAGQFQETQYF; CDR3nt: TGTGCCAGCAGCGCGGGACAGTTCCAAGAGACCCAGTACTTC
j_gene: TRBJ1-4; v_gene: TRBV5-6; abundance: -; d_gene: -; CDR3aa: CASSLGPEGEKLFF; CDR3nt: TGTGCCAGCAGCTTAGGGCCCGAAGGTGAAAAACTGTTTTTT
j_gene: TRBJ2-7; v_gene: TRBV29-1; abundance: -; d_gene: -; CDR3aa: CSVSGRVGYEQYF; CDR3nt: TGCAGCGTCTCCGGCAGGGTTGGTTACGAGCAGTACTTC
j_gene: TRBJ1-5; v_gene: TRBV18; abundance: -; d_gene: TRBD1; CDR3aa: CASSPNLGQGTRGAQHF; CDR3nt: TGTGCCAGCTCACCGAACCTCGGACAGGGGACCAGGGGAGCCCAGCATTTT
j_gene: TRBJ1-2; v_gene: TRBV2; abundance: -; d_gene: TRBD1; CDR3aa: CASSRENRQGMGYTF; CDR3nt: TGTGCCAGCAGCCGCGAAAACCGACAGGGGATGGGCTACACCTTC
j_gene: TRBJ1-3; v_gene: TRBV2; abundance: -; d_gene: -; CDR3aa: CASSESSSGNTIYF; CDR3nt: TGTGCCAGCAGTGAATCGAGCTCTGGAAACACCATATATTTT
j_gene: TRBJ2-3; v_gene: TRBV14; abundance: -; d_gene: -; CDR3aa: CASSPRTHWGTDTQYF; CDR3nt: TGTGCCAGCAGCCCTAGGACCCACTGGGGCACAGATACGCAGTATTTT
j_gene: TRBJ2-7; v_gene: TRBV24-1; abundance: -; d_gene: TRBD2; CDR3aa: CATSDLLGLAGTYEQYF; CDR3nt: TGTGCCACCAGTGACCTTCTAGGACTAGCGGGAACCTACGAGCAGTACTTC
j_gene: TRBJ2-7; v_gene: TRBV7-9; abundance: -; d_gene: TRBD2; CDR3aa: CASSKRELAYEQYF; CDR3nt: TGTGCCAGCAGCAAGCGGGAGTTAGCCTACGAGCAGTACTTC
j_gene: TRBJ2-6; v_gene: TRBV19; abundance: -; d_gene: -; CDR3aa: CASSIATRMTSGANVLTF; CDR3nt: TGTGCCAGTAGTATAGCCACACGGATGACTTCTGGGGCCAACGTCCTGACTTTC
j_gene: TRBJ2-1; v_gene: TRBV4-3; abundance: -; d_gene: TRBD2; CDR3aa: CASSQKLAGDYNEQFF; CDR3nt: TGCGCCAGCAGCCAAAAACTAGCGGGGGACTACAATGAGCAGTTCTTC
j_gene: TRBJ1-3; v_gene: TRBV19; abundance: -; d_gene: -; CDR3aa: CASRRGTGNTIYF; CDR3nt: TGTGCCTCTCGGAGGGGAACTGGAAACACCATATATTTT
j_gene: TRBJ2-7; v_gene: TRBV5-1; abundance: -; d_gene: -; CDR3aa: CASSLALTGEQYF; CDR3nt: TGCGCCAGCAGCTTGGCCCTGACCGGCGAGCAGTACTTC
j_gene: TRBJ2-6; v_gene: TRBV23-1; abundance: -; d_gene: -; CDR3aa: CASSQWYHVPGANVLTF; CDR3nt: TGCGCCAGCAGTCAATGGTATCACGTACCTGGGGCCAACGTCCTGACTTTC
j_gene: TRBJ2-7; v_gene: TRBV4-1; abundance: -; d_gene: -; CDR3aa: CASSQEITGTSYEQYF; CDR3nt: TGCGCCAGCAGCCAAGAGATAACAGGGACCTCCTACGAGCAGTACTTC
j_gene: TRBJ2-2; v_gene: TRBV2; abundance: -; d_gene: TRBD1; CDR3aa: CASSRDRNTGELFF; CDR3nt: TGTGCCAGCAGCCGGGACAGAAACACCGGGGAGCTGTTTTTT
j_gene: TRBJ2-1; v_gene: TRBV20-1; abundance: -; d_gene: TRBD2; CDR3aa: CSASRTSGGNEQFF; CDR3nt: TGCAGTGCTAGTCGGACTAGCGGGGGTAATGAGCAGTTCTTC
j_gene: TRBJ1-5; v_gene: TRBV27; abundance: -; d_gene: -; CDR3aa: CASSVRGSNQPQHF; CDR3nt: TGTGCCAGCAGCGTCCGGGGAAGCAATCAGCCCCAGCATTTT
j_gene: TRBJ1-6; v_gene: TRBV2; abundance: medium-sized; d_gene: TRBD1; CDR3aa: CASTSGTGGNSPLHF; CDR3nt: TGTGCCAGCACCTCCGGGACAGGGGGCAATTCACCCCTCCACTTT
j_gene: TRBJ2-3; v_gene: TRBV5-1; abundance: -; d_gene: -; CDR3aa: CASSAGWPTDTQYF; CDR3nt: TGCGCCAGCAGCGCAGGGTGGCCGACAGATACGCAGTATTTT
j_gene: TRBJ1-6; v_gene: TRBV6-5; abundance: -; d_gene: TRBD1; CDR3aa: CASIPRRGHSPLHF; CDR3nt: TGTGCCAGCATTCCCCGCAGGGGGCATTCACCCCTCCACTTT
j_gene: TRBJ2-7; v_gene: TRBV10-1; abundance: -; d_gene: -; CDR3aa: CASSSGVTYEQYF; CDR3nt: TGCGCCAGCAGTTCAGGAGTAACCTACGAGCAGTACTTC
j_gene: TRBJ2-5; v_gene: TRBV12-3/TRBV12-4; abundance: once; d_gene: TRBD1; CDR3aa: CAIRGTKETQYF; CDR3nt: TGTGCCATCAGGGGGACCAAGGAGACCCAGTACTTC
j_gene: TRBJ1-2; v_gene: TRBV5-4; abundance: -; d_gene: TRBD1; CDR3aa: CASRLTGGHGYTF; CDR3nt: TGTGCCAGCAGGCTTACAGGGGGTCATGGCTACACCTTC
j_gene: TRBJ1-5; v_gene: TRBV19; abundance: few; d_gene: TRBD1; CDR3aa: CASSGQGASQPQHF; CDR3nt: TGTGCCAGTAGTGGGCAGGGGGCGAGTCAGCCCCAGCATTTT
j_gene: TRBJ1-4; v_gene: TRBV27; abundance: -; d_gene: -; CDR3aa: CASSGRRSTNEKLFF; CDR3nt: TGTGCCAGCAGTGGACGCCGGTCAACTAATGAAAAACTGTTTTTT
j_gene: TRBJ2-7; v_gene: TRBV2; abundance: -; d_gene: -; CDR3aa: CASTLATYEQYF; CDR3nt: TGTGCCAGCACCCTTGCCACCTACGAGCAGTACTTC
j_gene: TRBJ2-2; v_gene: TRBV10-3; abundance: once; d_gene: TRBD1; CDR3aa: CAISGRDRAQRLFF; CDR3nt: TGTGCCATCAGTGGCCGGGACAGGGCGCAGCGGCTGTTTTTT
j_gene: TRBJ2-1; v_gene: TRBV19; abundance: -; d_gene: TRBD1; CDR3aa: CATIGTAYNEQFF; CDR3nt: TGTGCCACCATTGGGACAGCCTACAATGAGCAGTTCTTC
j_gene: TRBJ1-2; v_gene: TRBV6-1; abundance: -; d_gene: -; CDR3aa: CASSEGTALNYGYTF; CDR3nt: TGTGCCAGCAGTGAAGGGACAGCTCTTAACTATGGCTACACCTTC
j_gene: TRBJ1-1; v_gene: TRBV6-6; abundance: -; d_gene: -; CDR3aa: CASSYSNRVGNTEAFF; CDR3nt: TGTGCCAGCAGTTACTCTAACAGGGTAGGGAACACTGAAGCTTTCTTT
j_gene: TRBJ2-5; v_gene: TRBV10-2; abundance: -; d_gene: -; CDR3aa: CASSEQGWEETQYF; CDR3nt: TGCGCCAGCAGTGAGCAGGGGTGGGAAGAGACCCAGTACTTC
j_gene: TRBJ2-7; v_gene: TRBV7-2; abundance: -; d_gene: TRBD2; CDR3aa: CASSFSGRGVYEQYF; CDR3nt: TGTGCCAGCAGCTTTAGCGGGAGGGGGGTCTACGAGCAGTACTTC
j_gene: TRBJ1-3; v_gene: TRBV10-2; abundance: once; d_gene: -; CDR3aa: CASREVDSGNTIYF; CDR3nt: TGCGCCAGCAGGGAGGTAGACTCTGGAAACACCATATATTTT
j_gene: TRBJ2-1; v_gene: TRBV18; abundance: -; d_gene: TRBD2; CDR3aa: CASSQAGGSIEQFF; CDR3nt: TGTGCCAGCTCACAGGCGGGGGGTAGCATTGAGCAGTTCTTC